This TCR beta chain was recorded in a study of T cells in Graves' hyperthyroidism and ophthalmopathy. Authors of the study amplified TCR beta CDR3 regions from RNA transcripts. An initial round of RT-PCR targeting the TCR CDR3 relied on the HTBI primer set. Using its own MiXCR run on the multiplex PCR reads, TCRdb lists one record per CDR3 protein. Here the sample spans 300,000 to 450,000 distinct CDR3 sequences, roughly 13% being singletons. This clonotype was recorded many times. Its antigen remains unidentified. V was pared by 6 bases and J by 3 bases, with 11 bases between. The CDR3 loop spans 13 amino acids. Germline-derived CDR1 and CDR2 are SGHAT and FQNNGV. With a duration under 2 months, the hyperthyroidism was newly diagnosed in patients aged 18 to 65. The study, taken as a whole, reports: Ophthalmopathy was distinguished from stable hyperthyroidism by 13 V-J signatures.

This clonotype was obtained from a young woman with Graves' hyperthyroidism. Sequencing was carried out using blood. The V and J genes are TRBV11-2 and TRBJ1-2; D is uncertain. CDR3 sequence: CASSYGSYYGYTF. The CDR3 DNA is TGTGCCAGCAGTTACGGATCGTACTATGGCTACACCTTC.